These T cell receptor beta chains were read from a single sample in a study of regulatory T cells in long-lasting Graves disease. TCRdb fed the multiplex PCR reads into MiXCR, producing one record per CDR3 protein. The sample lists roughly 490,000 distinct CDR3 sequences, about 22% occurring once. This sample comprised peripheral blood mononuclear cells (PBMCs), obtained when the disease was refractory, from a patient treated with antithyroid drugs. These receptor sequences come from a female donor with Graves disease. Both conserved end residues are part of each CDR3.

V gene: TRBV19
J gene: TRBJ1-5
CDR3 protein: CASNPTRAPSNQPQHF

V gene: TRBV7-9
J gene: TRBJ1-6
CDR3 protein: CASSLGPVGHSSPLHF

V gene: TRBV5-1
J gene: TRBJ1-1
CDR3 protein: CASNSTGTNTEAFF

V gene: TRBV2
J gene: TRBJ1-2
CDR3 protein: CATPGRDYGYTF

V gene: TRBV27
J gene: TRBJ2-1
CDR3 protein: CASSPNPTGRNEQFF

V gene: TRBV7-2
J gene: TRBJ2-2
CDR3 protein: CASSLLAGGPNTGELFF

V gene: TRBV7-2
J gene: TRBJ1-1
CDR3 protein: CASSLGAENTEAFF

V gene: TRBV6-2/TRBV6-3
J gene: TRBJ2-7
CDR3 protein: CASSYDYYMAGTSGGGSYEQYF

V gene: TRBV29-1
J gene: TRBJ1-2
CDR3 protein: CSVELWTGGYTF

V gene: TRBV30
J gene: TRBJ2-7
CDR3 protein: CAWSPGGPYEQYF

V gene: TRBV12-3/TRBV12-4
J gene: TRBJ1-1
CDR3 protein: CASRVTGANTEAFF

V gene: TRBV20-1
J gene: TRBJ2-7
CDR3 protein: CSANPPGLPNEQYF

V gene: TRBV28
J gene: TRBJ2-5
CDR3 protein: CASRRQGSKETQYF

V gene: TRBV19
J gene: TRBJ1-2
CDR3 protein: CASSIPRGVRGPYGYTF

V gene: TRBV25-1
J gene: TRBJ2-4
CDR3 protein: CASSAPDRGVHIQYF

V gene: TRBV20-1
J gene: TRBJ1-1
CDR3 protein: CSATLGVEAFF

V gene: TRBV11-2
J gene: TRBJ2-2
CDR3 protein: CASSSVGQGLTGELFF

V gene: TRBV12-3/TRBV12-4
J gene: TRBJ2-6
CDR3 protein: CASSFGGTGANVLTF

V gene: TRBV20-1
J gene: TRBJ1-5
CDR3 protein: CSAPEGGHNQPQHF

V gene: TRBV6-1
J gene: TRBJ2-7
CDR3 protein: CASILELDRAYEQYF

V gene: TRBV29-1
J gene: TRBJ2-7
CDR3 protein: CSVVGPFEQYF

V gene: TRBV6-1
J gene: TRBJ2-7
CDR3 protein: CASVNGRVNEQYF

V gene: TRBV2
J gene: TRBJ1-6
CDR3 protein: CASRIGQGYNSPLHF

V gene: TRBV28
J gene: TRBJ1-1
CDR3 protein: CASRTSAGANTEAFF

V gene: TRBV9
J gene: TRBJ2-5
CDR3 protein: CASSVGLAGTSGETQYF

V gene: TRBV24-1
J gene: TRBJ2-5
CDR3 protein: CATSALSGVVETQYF

V gene: TRBV6-1
J gene: TRBJ1-1
CDR3 protein: CASRGTNTEVFF

V gene: TRBV28
J gene: TRBJ1-6
CDR3 protein: CASSSSYNSPLHF

V gene: TRBV12-5
J gene: TRBJ2-5
CDR3 protein: CASGPSGGPQETQYF

V gene: TRBV19
J gene: TRBJ2-7
CDR3 protein: CASSIAGVYEQYF

V gene: TRBV28
J gene: TRBJ1-5
CDR3 protein: CASSLLRQPQHF

V gene: TRBV10-3
J gene: TRBJ2-2
CDR3 protein: CAISELASNTGELFF

V gene: TRBV3-1
J gene: TRBJ1-1
CDR3 protein: CASSLDQDFQNTEAFF

V gene: TRBV7-2
J gene: TRBJ2-3
CDR3 protein: CASSSTPGDTQYF

V gene: TRBV7-9
J gene: TRBJ2-7
CDR3 protein: CASSLEGREQYF

V gene: TRBV11-1
J gene: TRBJ1-4
CDR3 protein: CASRTSEGQYNEKLFF

V gene: TRBV3-1
J gene: TRBJ2-5
CDR3 protein: CASSQDGQGARRPQYF

V gene: TRBV29-1
J gene: TRBJ2-2
CDR3 protein: CSVKKPGHHTRELFF